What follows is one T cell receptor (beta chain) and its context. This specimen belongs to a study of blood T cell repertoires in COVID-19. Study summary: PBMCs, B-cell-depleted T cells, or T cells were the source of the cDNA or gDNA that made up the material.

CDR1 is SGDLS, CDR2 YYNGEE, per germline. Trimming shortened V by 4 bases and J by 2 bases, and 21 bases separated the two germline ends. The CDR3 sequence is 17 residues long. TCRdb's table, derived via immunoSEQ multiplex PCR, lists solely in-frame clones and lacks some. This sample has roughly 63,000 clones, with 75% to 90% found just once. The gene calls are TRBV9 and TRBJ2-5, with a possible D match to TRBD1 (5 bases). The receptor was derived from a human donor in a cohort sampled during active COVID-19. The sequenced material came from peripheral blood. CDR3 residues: CASSLTETRMGQETQYF. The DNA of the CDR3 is TGTGCCAGCAGCTTGACAGAGACCCGAATGGGGCAAGAGACCCAGTACTTC.